The 29 T cell receptor beta chains below all came from one sample that was sequenced in a study of shared clonotypes between healthy human individuals. This table comes from immunoSEQ multiplex PCR, and its TCRdb copy is limited to in-frame clones, with some not included. Of millions of clones detected, approximately 94% appear once; the ten largest clones hold around 0.14%. The sequenced material came from naive CD4+ T cells sorted from blood. The subset denotes: CD45RA+ positively selected. These receptors were taken from a man aged 18 to 30 in good health.

This clone was recorded once. The sample holds other DNA sequences that translate to the same CDR3. V is TRBV6-5 and J is TRBJ2-7; TRBD1 is a possible D gene (6 bases). This CDR3 contains 11 residues. CDR1 is MNHEY and CDR2 is SVGAGI in the germline V gene. V lost 7 bases and J lost 4, with 8 bases in between. CDR3 in DNA: TGTGCCAGCACCGGGACATACGAGCAGTACTTC. Encoded protein: CASTGTYEQYF.

The V gene is TRBV12-5, the J gene TRBJ2-7, with unresolved D. Germline-derived CDR1 and CDR2 are LGHNT and FRNRAP. The CDR3 is made up of 12 amino acids. The V end was cut by 6 bases, the J end by 4 bases, with 10 bases between. The CDR3 sequence is CASGTVRYEQYF. The CDR3 nucleotides are TGTGCTAGTGGCACTGTCAGATACGAGCAGTACTTC. Variable domain in full (rest from reference TRBV12-5 and TRBJ2-7): DARVTQTPRHKVTEMGQEVTMRCQPILGHNTVFWYRQTMMQGLELLAYFRNRAPLDDSGMPKDRFSAEMPDATLATLKIQPSEPRDSAVYFCASGTVRYEQYFGPGTRLTVT.

This chain links TRBV7-2 with TRBJ2-1; D is possibly TRBD1 or TRBD2 (5 bases each). The CDR3 is 14 residues long. Germline V gene sequence: CDR1 SGHTA, CDR2 FQGNSA. Trimming cost V 0 bases and J 10 bases, with 13 bases left between them. CDR3 sequence: CASSLAEGLSEQFF. The CDR3, as DNA: TGTGCCAGCAGCTTAGCAGAGGGGCTATCGGAGCAGTTCTTC.

About this clone itself: Additional DNA sequences in this sample encode the identical CDR3. This chain connects TRBV10-3 to TRBJ2-7; D is undetermined. The germline V gene encodes CDR1 ENHRY and CDR2 SYGVKD. The CDR3 totals 12 residues. Trimming removed 0 bases from V and 4 bases from J, with 4 bases in between. The CDR3 reads CAISESPYEQYF. The CDR3 bases are TGTGCCATCAGTGAGTCCCCTTACGAGCAGTACTTC.

With respect to this clone: Within the sample, other DNA sequences also encode this same CDR3. This chain connects TRBV5-1 to TRBJ2-3; D gene ambiguous. Germline assignment: CDR1 SGHRS and CDR2 YFSETQ. This CDR3 spans 15 amino acids. Trimming left V 4 bases short and J 0 bases short, with 12 bases between. This CDR3 reads CASSPILGSTDTQYF. In nucleotides, the CDR3 is TGCGCCAGCAGCCCGATCCTCGGAAGCACAGATACGCAGTATTTT.

The chain couples TRBV10-3 to TRBJ2-7; 9 bases line up with TRBD1. The germline gives CDR1 ENHRY, CDR2 SYGVKD. V shed 8 bases, J shed 0 bases, and the junction held 8 bases outside the gene matches. The CDR3 has 15 residues. The CDR3 spells CAILSGTGSSYEQYF. Written as DNA, the CDR3 is TGTGCCATCCTTTCGGGGACAGGGAGCTCCTACGAGCAGTACTTC.

This clone showed up just once. The rearrangement uses TRBV6-5 and TRBJ2-3; D may be TRBD1 (5 bases). The V end lost 5 bases, the J end lost 1 base, and 10 bases lay between the germline ends. CDR1 and CDR2 (germline): MNHEY, SVGAGI. The CDR3 spans 14 residues. The CDR3 DNA follows: TGTGCCAGCAGTCCCCCACAGGGCACAGATACGCAGTATTTT. This sequence encodes CASSPPQGTDTQYF.

V gene TRBV7-9 combines with J gene TRBJ1-2; 7 bases align to TRBD1. This CDR3 is built from 12 residues. Trimming took 5 bases from V and 8 from J; bases not matched to a gene: 5. Germline CDR1 reads SEHNR; CDR2 reads FQNEAQ (reference sequence). The CDR3 nucleotides read TGTGCCAGCAGCCAGGGGGAGAGGGGCTACACCTTC. This gives the protein CASSQGERGYTF.

The J gene is TRBJ2-1, the V gene TRBV4-1, with 8 bases aligning to TRBD1. V gave up 4 bases and J gave up 9 bases; unmatched junction bases: 2. Per germline, CDR1 MGHRA and CDR2 YSYEKL. This CDR3 spans 12 amino acids. CDR3 sequence reads: CASSLDRGEQFF. In DNA, the CDR3 is TGCGCCAGCAGCCTAGACAGGGGTGAGCAGTTCTTC.

The V gene is TRBV5-1, the J gene TRBJ1-2, with D possibly being TRBD1 (6 bases). The CDR3 is 13 residues long. CDR1 and CDR2 from the germline V gene are SGHRS and YFSETQ. Trimming left V 4 bases short and J 13 bases short, with 20 bases between. The DNA for the CDR3 is TGCGCCAGCAGCAGGGGGGGACAACAAGATTCCACCTTC. It yields the protein CASSRGGQQDSTF.

As DNA, the CDR3 is TGCGCCAGCACCTCGGGCTTTCGCAGCACAGGGTACAATGGCTACACCTTC. Translation gives CASTSGFRSTGYNGYTF. This chain joins TRBV5-1 and TRBJ1-2; D might be TRBD1 (6 bases). V was trimmed by 6 bases and J by 6 bases, leaving 27 bases between them. The CDR3 runs to 17 residues. The germline CDR1 and CDR2 sequences are SGHRS and YFSETQ.

This chain connects TRBV7-9 to TRBJ2-7; possible D gene TRBD2, 5 bases. Germline V gene data show CDR1 as SEHNR and CDR2 as FQNEAQ (reference sequence). Trimming removed 7 bases at V and 0 bases at J, with 13 bases between. The CDR3 extends over 14 amino acids. This chain's CDR3 is CASTPSGISYEQYF. CDR3 in DNA: TGTGCCAGCACCCCCTCCGGGATCTCCTACGAGCAGTACTTC.

The rearrangement links TRBV19 to TRBJ1-6; TRBD1 agrees at 11 bases. The V segment lost 3 bases and the J segment 13 bases; nucleotides outside the gene matches: 5. The CDR3 spans 14 residues. Germline CDR1 reads LNHDA; CDR2 reads SQIVND (reference sequence). The CDR3 spells CASSIAGQGEPLHF. CDR3 coding DNA: TGTGCCAGTAGTATTGCGGGACAGGGGGAGCCCCTCCACTTT.

The chain combines TRBV5-1 with TRBJ2-3; 12 nucleotides agree with TRBD1. This CDR3 has 14 amino acids. J gave up 7 bases and V 4 bases, and 4 bases lay outside the gene matches. CDR1 and CDR2 (germline): SGHRS, YFSETQ. CDR3 region: CASSMGQGANTQYF. The CDR3 DNA follows: TGCGCCAGCAGCATGGGACAGGGGGCAAATACGCAGTATTTT. Using reference TRBV5-1 and TRBJ2-3 for the parts outside the CDR3, the full variable domain is KAGVTQTPRYLIKTRGQQVTLSCSPISGHRSVSWYQQTPGQGLQFLFEYFSETQRNKGNFPGRFSGRQFSNSRSEMNVSTLELGDSALYLCASSMGQGANTQYFGPGTRLTVL.

The chain combines TRBV27 with TRBJ2-5; the match to TRBD2 covers 12 bases. This CDR3 has 16 amino acids. Trimming removed 6 bases from V and 2 bases from J; junction bases left unmatched: 7. Germline CDR1 is MNHEY and CDR2 is SMNVEV (reference sequence). The CDR3 sequence is CASSPVLAGGQETQYF. The CDR3 nucleotides are TGTGCCAGCAGCCCCGTACTAGCGGGGGGACAAGAGACCCAGTACTTC.

The rearrangement links TRBV6-1 to TRBJ1-1; tentative D call: TRBD1 (5 bases). The CDR3 is made up of 14 amino acids. Germline-derived CDR1 and CDR2 are MNHNS and SASEGT. V was trimmed by 5 bases and J by 4 bases, leaving 14 bases between them. The CDR3 region is CASSWDVSGTEAFF. CDR3 DNA: TGTGCCAGCAGTTGGGACGTTTCTGGCACTGAAGCTTTCTTT.

The gene calls are TRBV19 and TRBJ2-5; tentatively, D is TRBD2 (6 bases). Germline loops: CDR1 LNHDA, CDR2 SQIVND (reference sequence). The CDR3 is 16 residues long. V was trimmed by 4 bases and J by 3 bases, leaving 18 bases between them. Here the CDR3 DNA reads TGTGCCAGTAGTAAAATAACCGGGACTCCCGAAGAGACCCAGTACTTC. It encodes CASSKITGTPEETQYF.

There are a few counts of this clone. Compared with germline, one end of the junction differs, possibly owing to a read error. The genes are TRBV7-7 and TRBJ2-5, with TRBD1 matching 7 bases. The CDR3 is 14 residues long. Germline CDR1 SSHAT, CDR2 FNYEAQ (reference sequence). The CDR3 sequence: CASSVTGAGETQYF. In nucleotides, the CDR3 is TGTGCTAGCAGCGTTACAGGGGCAGGAGAGACCCAGTACTTC.

The chain joins TRBV6-1 to TRBJ2-2, with D uncertain. Trimming left V 8 bases short and J 0 bases short, with 7 bases between. The CDR3 has 13 residues. In germline, CDR1 is MNHNS, CDR2 SASEGT. The CDR3: CASLVTNTGELFF. For the CDR3, the DNA is TGTGCCAGCCTGGTCACGAACACCGGGGAGCTGTTTTTT.

This clone was seen once. This chain connects TRBV4-3 to TRBJ1-2, with 7 bases lining up with TRBD1. The length of the CDR3 is 15 residues. Trimming removed 0 bases from V and 1 base from J; junction bases left unmatched: 2. From germline, CDR1 is LGHNA and CDR2 YSLEER. The DNA of the CDR3 is TGCGCCAGCAGCCAAGAGGGACAGTTTAACTATGGCTACACCTTC. Translating gives CASSQEGQFNYGYTF.

The genes are TRBV11-2 and TRBJ1-1; TRBD1 matches at 8 bases. CDR3 length: 13 residues. The germline CDR1 and CDR2 sequences are SGHAT and FQNNGV. V shed 7 bases, J shed 1 base, and the junction held 2 bases outside the gene matches. CDR3 nucleotide sequence: TGTGCCAGCACCGGGACAGGGAACACTGAAGCTTTCTTT. This translates into CASTGTGNTEAFF.

This chain links TRBV27 with TRBJ2-1; TRBD2 might be the D (5 bases). The V gene's germline CDR1 is MNHEY and CDR2 SMNVEV (reference sequence). Trimming left V 5 bases short and J 4 bases short, with 9 bases between. This CDR3 contains 13 residues. DNA of the CDR3: TGTGCCAGCAGTCTAAGGACTTACAATGAGCAGTTCTTC. Its translation: CASSLRTYNEQFF.

The rearrangement joins TRBV6-5 to TRBJ1-1; a weak D match, TRBD1 (5 bases). Per germline, CDR1 MNHEY and CDR2 SVGAGI. Trimming left V 2 bases short and J 1 base short, with 8 bases between. The CDR3 runs to 14 residues. The CDR3 nucleotides read TGTGCCAGCAGTTACGGGGCCAAGAACACTGAAGCTTTCTTT. This encodes CASSYGAKNTEAFF.

The rearrangement joins TRBV28 to TRBJ1-5; 12 bases line up with TRBD1. The CDR3 runs 17 residues. Germline CDR1 is MDHEN and CDR2 is SYDVKM. The ends lost 6 bases at V and 2 bases at J; junction bases unmatched: 8. For the CDR3, the DNA is TGTGCCAGCAGCAGGGACAGGGGGCGGGCTGGCAATCAGCCCCAGCATTTT. Amino acids: CASSRDRGRAGNQPQHF.

The J gene is TRBJ1-5, the V gene TRBV10-3, with D hard to call. CDR1 and CDR2 (germline): ENHRY, SYGVKD. This CDR3 contains 13 residues. V was cut by 0 bases and J by 7 bases, with 7 bases left in between. In nucleotides, the CDR3 is TGTGCCATCAGTGAGTCTGGGGTACAGCCCCAGCATTTT. Its protein is CAISESGVQPQHF.

The chain carries TRBV5-4 and TRBJ2-3, with TRBD2 identical over 8 bases. Looked up from germline, CDR1 is SGHNT and CDR2 is YYREEE (reference sequence). The CDR3 length is 16 residues. Trimming cost V 1 base and J 2 bases; bases outside gene matches: 6. This chain's CDR3 is CASSLPGLVITDTQYF. CDR3 DNA sequence: TGTGCCAGCAGCTTGCCGGGACTAGTTATCACAGATACGCAGTATTTT.

The chain recombines TRBV2 with TRBJ1-3; D gene unclear. Germline CDR1 reads SNHLY; CDR2 reads FYNNEI. The CDR3 runs to 13 residues. Trimming took off 4 bases at V and 4 bases at J, with 8 bases between the two ends. The CDR3 DNA follows: TGTGCCAGCAGTGGACGGAAGGGAAACACCATATATTTT. Encoded protein: CASSGRKGNTIYF.

V and J are TRBV7-9 and TRBJ1-3, with D perhaps TRBD1 (6 bases). This CDR3 spans 14 amino acids. Germline CDR1 and CDR2: SEHNR and FQNEAQ (reference sequence). Deletions cut 6 bases from V and 1 base from J, with 10 bases between. The CDR3 spells CASRVQGSGNTIYF. The CDR3 DNA reads as TGTGCCAGCAGAGTACAGGGATCTGGAAACACCATATATTTT.

The rearrangement links TRBV18 to TRBJ1-2, with D perhaps matching TRBD1 (5 bases). Germline CDR1 and CDR2: KGHSH and LQKENI. V was shortened by 6 bases and J by 8 bases, with 16 bases between the two germline ends. The CDR3 has 13 amino acids. CDR3 residues: CASSRGVRVGYTF. The DNA for the CDR3 is TGTGCCAGCTCTCGGGGCGTTCGAGTAGGCTACACCTTC.